This TCR beta chain was recorded in a study of blood T cells in healthy people across ages. Study outcomes and limitations: The long-lived group displayed more naive CD4+ cells, plus higher diversity, than the aged donors did.

The CDR3 has 14 amino acids. Germline loops: CDR1 SQVTM, CDR2 ANQGSEA. V lost 5 bases, J lost 3 bases, and 16 bases lay in between. As regards this clonotype: Its antigen is not identified. This could be a read error, since a much larger clone is one nucleotide away.

Using a J-beta primer mix together with a sample-barcoded 5' primer, a second PCR was run for about 7 to 12 cycles. The study obtained at least 2.5 million CDR3-containing paired-end reads from every sample. TCRdb re-called the 5' RACE reads through MiXCR, storing one row per CDR3 protein. The sample holds roughly 550,000 distinct CDR3 sequences, nearly 25% seen once. This sample also appeared in a second study, on T cells of mothers and their children. From that report: A few mothers and their six children, all healthy Caucasians, donated. Each 15 ul cDNA reaction used 1.5 ug RNA; all RNA was used.

The gene calls are TRBV29-1 and TRBJ1-1, with D possibly being TRBD1 (6 bases). The sequence derives from a boy aged 5-17 years in good health. The sample was blood. The CDR3 nucleotides are TGCAGCGTTCAGAACCTCAGGGGAGACACTGAAGCTTTCTTT. Translating gives CSVQNLRGDTEAFF.